Listed below are T cell receptor beta chains from one sample, sequenced in a study of blood T cell repertoires in COVID-19. The assay was immunoSEQ multiplex PCR, and TCRdb's table has in-frame clones only and misses some. The data show more than 100,000 clones, about nine tenths seen once. Material for sequencing was peripheral blood. Receptor source: a man between 40 and 49 years old with acute or convalescent COVID-19. Each CDR3 is given without its conserved first and last residue.

CDR3 protein	V gene	J gene
ASRSTGYTGELF	TRBV9	TRBJ2-2
SASDLAGDGETQY	TRBV20-1	TRBJ2-5
ASSEEENQPQH	TRBV6-1	TRBJ1-5
ASSYSRDGYT	TRBV6-2/TRBV6-3	TRBJ1-2
ASSIGGTAGTDEQF	TRBV19	TRBJ2-1
ASSVSPNTEAF	TRBV2	TRBJ1-1
ASSELASGTDTQY	TRBV6-1	TRBJ2-3
ASSQDFGTLTNYGYT	TRBV3-1/TRBV3-2	TRBJ1-2
ASSVGTVNSPLH	TRBV5-1	TRBJ1-6
ATNRGIVDGYT	TRBV28	TRBJ1-2
ASNPGIWGQY	TRBV2	TRBJ2-7
ASSLGTGVYNEQF	TRBV27	TRBJ2-1
ASSQGDRGLAKNIQY	TRBV3-1/TRBV3-2	TRBJ2-4
ASSYRGTHEKLF	TRBV6-6	TRBJ1-4
ASSLAGTGSGNTIY	TRBV7-9	TRBJ1-3
ASSRDRGHTGELF	TRBV9	TRBJ2-2
ASSRSSYNEQF	TRBV6-6	TRBJ2-1
ASKSERTLNTGELF	TRBV6-6	TRBJ2-2
ASSSSATSGSMGEQY	TRBV5-1	TRBJ2-7
ASSQDRGRGYT	TRBV12-3/TRBV12-4	TRBJ1-2
ASSLEQGGYT	TRBV5-1	TRBJ1-2
ASSQGLSNTEAF	TRBV3-1/TRBV3-2	TRBJ1-1
ASSSGTANEKLF	TRBV5-1	TRBJ1-4
ASSYGGGSTDTQY	TRBV5-1	TRBJ2-3
ASSLWNSLGGTQY	TRBV27	TRBJ2-3
AWSHHPPGVGTDTQY	TRBV30	TRBJ2-3
ASSVREDGYT	TRBV7-9	TRBJ1-2
ASSPGEDHNEKLF	TRBV18	TRBJ1-4
ASSQDRTSNEQY	TRBV7-9	TRBJ2-7
ASREQQGPGNTIY	TRBV10-2	TRBJ1-3
ASSVRQGAIPPPLH	TRBV11-1	TRBJ1-6
ARTGYNEKLF	TRBV30	TRBJ1-4
ASSLRLAGVSYEQY	TRBV27	TRBJ2-7
ASSYFDREVGYT	TRBV6-2/TRBV6-3	TRBJ1-2
ASTETGPSLSYEQY	TRBV2	TRBJ2-7
AITETSGAYNEQF	TRBV10-3	TRBJ2-1
ASSLDRPSTDTQY	TRBV5-1	TRBJ2-3
AISEFRTGGEIGYT	TRBV10-3	TRBJ1-2
ATSSSPTVVNTEAF	TRBV15	TRBJ1-1
ASSLGDRAVVNTEAF	TRBV5-1	TRBJ1-1
SASDGNSPLH	TRBV20-1	TRBJ1-6
ASSGRKDTWEDTEAF	TRBV5-8	TRBJ1-1
ASSYTSGGRNEQF	TRBV6-5	TRBJ2-1
ASSLGLAGNTGELF	TRBV11-1	TRBJ2-2
ASSFSGWTEDTQY	TRBV6-5	TRBJ2-3
ARGDDPNEKLF	TRBV30	TRBJ1-4
ASRYGQGVWDTQY	TRBV19	TRBJ2-3
ASSQAAGGRGSGANVLT	TRBV3-1/TRBV3-2	TRBJ2-6
ASSRGNSNQPQH	TRBV13	TRBJ1-5
ASNPPSDNEQF	TRBV2	TRBJ2-1
ASGLVGQYASGNTIY	TRBV12-5	TRBJ1-3
ASSLQGGGTGELF	TRBV7-7	TRBJ2-2
ASSFGGQETQY	TRBV11-3	TRBJ2-5
ASSYSEGSGNTIY	TRBV6-6	TRBJ1-3
ASSYRGKNYGYT	TRBV27	TRBJ1-2
SVDPHGYGYT	TRBV29-1	TRBJ1-2
ASSIDRDTEAF	TRBV19	TRBJ1-1
ASSVQENTEAF	TRBV27	TRBJ1-1
ASSVRGTYEQY	TRBV5-4	TRBJ2-7
ASSAARGQETQY	TRBV6-5	TRBJ2-5